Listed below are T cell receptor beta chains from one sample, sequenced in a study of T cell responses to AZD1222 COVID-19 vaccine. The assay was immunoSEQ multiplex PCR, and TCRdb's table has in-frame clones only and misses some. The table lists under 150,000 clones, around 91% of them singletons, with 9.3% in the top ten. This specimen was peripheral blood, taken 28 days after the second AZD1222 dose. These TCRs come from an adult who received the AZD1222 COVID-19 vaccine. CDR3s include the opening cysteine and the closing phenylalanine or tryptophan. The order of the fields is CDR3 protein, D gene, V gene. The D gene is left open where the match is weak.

CASSGRGMGLAGVKSYNEQFF	.	TRBV21-1
CATQPTRGTTVGEQYF	.	TRBV19
CASSLGTSTGQFF	TRBD2	TRBV5-1
CATSDVSLNTGELFF	.	TRBV24-1
CSARDEEGYTF	.	TRBV20-1
CASSFRDRGLKAFF	TRBD1	TRBV28
CASRPGTRVIDEQFF	TRBD2	TRBV3-1/TRBV3-2
CASSPGTSGYNEQFF	TRBD2	TRBV13
CSARPVTEAFF	.	TRBV20-1
CASSAATGRLSEAFF	TRBD1	TRBV6-4
CASSSTGPHGYTF	.	TRBV5-1
CSARRETQYF	.	TRBV20-1
CASSYLTGTGSGYTF	TRBD1	TRBV6-5
CASSLGQGDEAFF	TRBD1	TRBV2
CASRLDPGGRAFF	.	TRBV19
CASSQDNSGANVLTF	.	TRBV4-2
CASSFASSNQPQHF	.	TRBV7-2
CASSAPTGMFEKLFF	TRBD1	TRBV2
CASSPPGGNTEAFF	.	TRBV28
CALRGQGDEKLFF	TRBD1	TRBV6-5
CASSPFLDPNTEAFF	.	TRBV3-1/TRBV3-2
CASSQAGKGYTF	.	TRBV3-1/TRBV3-2
CASSAAGLKETQYF	.	TRBV6-6
CASSEALGTLNYGYTF	.	TRBV6-1
CASSPIRGTKRETQYF	.	TRBV11-2
CASSPPTGGRRAFF	TRBD1	TRBV28
CASSFQKITGASTEAFF	TRBD1	TRBV13
CASRPVDRSHTEAFF	.	TRBV28